The rows below give T cell receptor beta chains drawn from one sample of a study of Ad26.COV2.S vaccination and SARS-CoV-2 variants. Assay: immunoSEQ multiplex PCR; the TCRdb copy retains only in-frame clones and omits some. The data contain roughly 300,000 clones, roughly 90% of them seen just once; the ten biggest clones take up 6.4%. This specimen was peripheral blood, taken in a trial of Ad26.COV2.S vaccine versus placebo. Receptors were obtained from a person aged 18-65 years who received the Ad26.COV2.S COVID-19 vaccine or a placebo. The CDR3 runs from the conserved cysteine through the conserved F or W. A D gene is named only where the DNA matches it firmly. For some rows the clone size is stated as once, few or many, or as a class when expanded; others skip it.

TRBJ2-1 | TRBV27 | . | . | TGTGCCAGCAGTTCAACAGGGTGGGCCACCCCCTACAATGAGCAGTTCTTC | CASSSTGWATPYNEQFF
TRBJ1-4 | TRBV9 | . | . | TGTGCCAGCAGTAGAGGAGGGGCAGCAGCTAATGAAAAACTGTTTTTT | CASSRGGAAANEKLFF
TRBJ2-7 | TRBV5-4 | . | TRBD2 | TGTGCCAGCAGCTGGGGGGGTCAAAAGTACTTC | CASSWGGQKYF
TRBJ2-1 | TRBV19 | . | . | TGTGCCAGTAGTATTGTCAGGTCTGACAATGAGCAGTTCTTC | CASSIVRSDNEQFF
TRBJ2-2 | TRBV5-6 | . | . | TGTGCCAGCGCTGTTGACGCGAACACCGGGGAGCTGTTTTTT | CASAVDANTGELFF
TRBJ2-7 | TRBV18 | once | . | TGTGCCAGCTCACCGGCGAGCTTACGAGCAGAGCAGTACTTC | CASSPASLRAEQYF
TRBJ2-7 | TRBV6-6 | . | TRBD1 | TGTGCCAGCAGTTATCGGGACAGGGGGCCTTTCGAGCAGTACTTC | CASSYRDRGPFEQYF
TRBJ1-5 | TRBV6-4 | . | . | TGTGCCAGCAGGGCAGGGGTGGGACAGCCCCAGCATTTT | CASRAGVGQPQHF
TRBJ1-1 | TRBV7-9 | . | . | TGTGCCAGCAGCTTTCCCCAGTTGAACACTGAAGCTTTCTTT | CASSFPQLNTEAFF
TRBJ2-1 | TRBV7-2 | . | . | TGTGCCAGCAGCGAGAGGGGATGGGGTTCGGGTGAGCAGTTCTTC | CASSERGWGSGEQFF
TRBJ1-1 | TRBV4-1 | . | TRBD1 | TGCGCCAGCAGCCGAGCGACAGGGGGGAAGGGGGCCAGTGAAGCTTTCTTT | CASSRATGGKGASEAFF
TRBJ2-3 | TRBV11-3 | few | . | TGTGCCAGCAGCCTAGGCCGCACAGATACGCAGTATTTT | CASSLGRTDTQYF
TRBJ2-2 | TRBV6-4 | . | . | TGTGCCAGCAGCACAGGGAACACCGGGGAGCTGTTTTTT | CASSTGNTGELFF